Listed here are 29 T cell receptor beta chains from one sample, sequenced in a study of cytomegalovirus exposure and HLA in healthy donors. 13 Jbeta primers and 60 Vbeta primers were used for the PCR. Here immunoSEQ multiplex PCR was the method, and the copy in TCRdb shows in-frame clones only, minus some. Among approximately 45,000 clones listed, about two thirds were seen once. Sequencing was done on a sample of PBMCs. The receptors come from a woman aged 25 to 45 in good health and CMV-seronegative.

This clone is a singleton in its sample. CDR3 protein: CASSLGTVEAQPQHF. CDR3 nucleotides: TGTGCCAGCAGCTTAGGGACAGTGGAGGCCCAGCCCCAGCATTTT. The rearrangement links TRBV7-6 to TRBJ1-5; TRBD1 might be the D (6 bases). Germline V lookup: CDR1 SGHVS, CDR2 FNYEAQ. The CDR3 is made up of 15 amino acids. The germline V and J ends were trimmed by 1 base and 7 bases, with 14 bases remaining between them. Using reference TRBV7-6 and TRBJ1-5 for the parts outside the CDR3, the full variable domain is GAGVSQSPRYKVTKRGQDVALRCDPISGHVSLYWYRQALGQGPEFLTYFNYEAQQDKSGLPNDRFSAERPEGSISTLTIQRTEQRDSAMYRCASSLGTVEAQPQHFGDGTRLSIL.

This rearrangement joins TRBV10-1 to TRBJ2-7; the match to TRBD1 covers 7 bases. After removal of 4 bases from V and 3 bases from J, the junction contained 3 bases not matched to a gene. Germline V CDR1 and CDR2: WNHNN, SYGVQD (reference sequence). The CDR3 has 13 residues. CDR3 nucleotides: TGCGCCAGCAGTGGGACAGGCCGCTACGAGCAGTACTTC. The encoded protein is CASSGTGRYEQYF.

The chain combines TRBV11-2 with TRBJ2-7; D uncertain. The CDR3 has 12 residues. CDR1 and CDR2 from the germline V gene are SGHAT and FQNNGV. The germline V and J ends were trimmed by 6 bases and 1 base, with 7 bases remaining between them. CDR3 sequence reads: CASSQQSYEQYF. Here the CDR3 DNA reads TGTGCCAGCAGTCAACAGTCCTACGAGCAGTACTTC.

There are a few counts of this clone. V is TRBV6-1 and J is TRBJ2-7; D not certain. The V gene's germline CDR1 is MNHNS and CDR2 SASEGT. This CDR3 comprises 12 residues. The V gene lost 4 bases and the J gene lost 3 bases, with 7 bases spanning the gap. The CDR3 sequence: CASSVSFYEQYF. The DNA of the CDR3 is TGTGCCAGCAGTGTTAGTTTCTACGAGCAGTACTTC.

V is TRBV25-1 and J is TRBJ2-7; 7 bases are shared with TRBD2. The ends lost 2 bases at V and 1 base at J; junction bases unmatched: 8. This CDR3 contains 16 residues. Germline loops: CDR1 MGHDK, CDR2 SYGVNS. CDR3 in DNA: TGTGCCAGCAGTGAAGGGAGCCTAGCGGCATCCTACGAGCAGTACTTC. Translation: CASSEGSLAASYEQYF.

The genes are TRBV30 and TRBJ1-5; a weak D match, TRBD1 (5 bases). Per the germline V gene, CDR1 is GTSNPN and CDR2 is SVGIG (reference sequence). The CDR3 spans 15 residues. V lost 2 bases to trimming and J lost 7 bases, with 18 bases between them. The CDR3 DNA reads TGTGCCTGGAGTTTGGCCGGGGGGAGCGGACAGCCCCAGCATTTT. It yields the protein CAWSLAGGSGQPQHF.

The genes are TRBV4-1 and TRBJ1-1; weak D call: TRBD1 (6 bases). Germline V gene data show CDR1 as MGHRA and CDR2 as YSYEKL. Trimming took off 2 bases at V and 1 base at J, with 20 bases between the two ends. The CDR3 extends over 18 amino acids. CDR3 region: CASSQPGADSRKNTEAFF. The CDR3 region has the DNA TGCGCCAGCAGCCAACCAGGGGCTGACAGCAGAAAGAACACTGAAGCTTTCTTT.

This clone was observed a few times. The chain links TRBV10-1 to TRBJ2-1, with TRBD2 matching over 7 bases. Germline lookup yields CDR1 WNHNN and CDR2 SYGVQD (reference sequence). The CDR3 has 12 amino acids. J gave up 13 bases and V 4 bases, and 7 bases lay outside the gene matches. CDR3 protein: CASSVSGGSQFF. The CDR3 DNA reads as TGCGCCAGCAGTGTCTCGGGGGGATCTCAGTTCTTC.

There are a few counts of this clone. The rearrangement links TRBV10-3 to TRBJ2-5, with D perhaps TRBD1 (8 bases). Trimming cost V 10 bases and J 2 bases, with 17 bases left between them. The germline gives CDR1 ENHRY, CDR2 SYGVKD. The length of the CDR3 is 14 residues. CDR3 sequence: CATTGGELQETQYF. CDR3 coding DNA: TGTGCCACCACAGGGGGGGAACTGCAAGAGACCCAGTACTTC.

This rearrangement joins TRBV10-2 to TRBJ2-2; TRBD2 agrees at 10 bases. The germline V gene has CDR1 WSHSY and CDR2 SAAADI. CDR3 length equals 16 residues. After removal of 3 bases from V and 4 bases from J, the junction contained 5 bases not matched to a gene. CDR3 residues: CASSDRLAGVTGELFF. The CDR3 DNA is TGCGCCAGCAGTGACCGGCTAGCGGGAGTCACCGGGGAGCTGTTTTTT.

The chain employs TRBV5-1 and TRBJ2-3; a weak D match, TRBD1 (6 bases). Trimming cost V 0 bases and J 3 bases, with 17 bases left between them. Germline V gives CDR1 SGHRS, CDR2 YFSETQ. The CDR3 totals 17 residues. The CDR3 here is CASSLVTGQGMTDTQYF. CDR3 sequence (DNA): TGCGCCAGCAGCTTGGTGACGGGCCAGGGGATGACAGATACGCAGTATTTT.

This chain uses TRBV20-1 with TRBJ2-1, with a weak D call TRBD1 (6 bases). V gave up 4 bases and J gave up 9 bases, with 7 bases separating them. Germline CDR1 reads DFQATT; CDR2 reads SNEGSKA (reference sequence). The CDR3 is 10 residues long. The CDR3 region is CSATRGEQFF. The CDR3 nucleotides read TGCAGTGCTACCAGGGGTGAGCAGTTCTTC.

Only a few counts were recorded for this clone. The rearrangement links TRBV5-1 to TRBJ2-1; TRBD2 is a possible D gene (7 bases). Between the trimmed V and J ends, which lost 1 base and 7 bases, there was a span of 15 bases. In germline, CDR1 is SGHRS, CDR2 YFSETQ. The CDR3 length is 15 residues. CDR3 DNA: TGCGCCAGCAGCTTGTTGGGAGGGGGTACGAATGAGCAGTTCTTC. It specifies CASSLLGGGTNEQFF.

The chain uses TRBV19 and TRBJ2-6, with 12 bases identical to TRBD2. The germline V gene has CDR1 LNHDA and CDR2 SQIVND (reference sequence). J gave up 3 bases and V 5 bases, and 14 bases lay outside the gene matches. The CDR3 loop spans 20 amino acids. The CDR3 protein is CASSPRPSGGAFFGANVLTF. In nucleotides, the CDR3 is TGTGCCAGTAGTCCCCGCCCTAGCGGGGGGGCCTTCTTTGGGGCCAACGTCCTGACTTTC.

This chain joins TRBV27 and TRBJ1-5, with no clear D. The V gene lost 2 bases and the J gene lost 5 bases, with 10 bases spanning the gap. The CDR3 is made up of 14 amino acids. In germline, CDR1 is MNHEY, CDR2 SMNVEV (reference sequence). CDR3 region: CASSLQRGYQPQHF. The CDR3 DNA is TGTGCCAGCAGTTTACAACGGGGATATCAGCCCCAGCATTTT.

The rearrangement links TRBV28 to TRBJ2-5, with D hard to call. V lost 6 bases and J 5 bases, leaving 7 bases between the germline ends. The CDR3 runs to 11 residues. In germline, CDR1 is MDHEN, CDR2 SYDVKM. The CDR3 is CASSSSETQYF. The CDR3 bases are TGTGCCAGCAGCTCTTCCGAGACCCAGTACTTC.

The chain couples TRBV9 to TRBJ2-1; 8 bases agree with TRBD2. The germline CDR1 and CDR2 sequences are SGDLS and YYNGEE. The J segment lost 6 bases and the V segment lost 0 bases, leaving 5 bases of the junction unmatched. The CDR3 extends over 15 amino acids. CDR3 amino acids: CASSVGAGEVNEQFF. The CDR3 coding sequence is TGTGCCAGCAGCGTAGGAGCGGGAGAGGTCAATGAGCAGTTCTTC.

This clone was observed a handful of times. The CDR3 region is CASSSGTGAMNTEAFF. CDR3 nucleotides: TGTGCCAGCAGTTCCGGGACAGGGGCGATGAACACTGAAGCTTTCTTT. J is TRBJ1-1 and V is TRBV28; 10 bases are shared with TRBD1. There are 16 residues in the CDR3. Unmatched junction bases numbered 5, after V lost 4 bases and J lost 0 bases. The germline gives CDR1 MDHEN, CDR2 SYDVKM.

The V gene is TRBV30, the J gene TRBJ2-3; TRBD1 matches at 7 bases. The J segment lost 5 bases and the V segment lost 4 bases, leaving 3 bases of the junction unmatched. Germline V gives CDR1 GTSNPN, CDR2 SVGIG (reference sequence). The CDR3 loop spans 12 amino acids. The CDR3 loop reads CAWTRGQDTQYF. CDR3 DNA sequence: TGTGCCTGGACAAGGGGGCAAGATACGCAGTATTTT.

V gene TRBV27 combines with J gene TRBJ2-1; 7 positions match TRBD2. V trimming: 9 bases; J trimming: 5 bases; junction bases outside the gene matches: 4. CDR1 is MNHEY and CDR2 is SMNVEV in the germline V gene (reference sequence). This CDR3 is built from 12 residues. CDR3 nucleotides: TGTGCCAGGGGGAGGGCAAACAATGAGCAGTTCTTC. Its protein is CARGRANNEQFF.

This clone has more than one count but fewer than ten. This chain joins TRBV10-3 and TRBJ2-3; possibly TRBD2 for D (5 bases). The V end lost 8 bases, the J end lost 3 bases, and 18 bases lay between the germline ends. CDR1 is ENHRY, CDR2 SYGVKD, per germline. The CDR3 has 15 residues. The chain's CDR3 is CAIGRRNRGTDTQYF. The CDR3 nucleotides read TGTGCCATCGGGCGAAGAAACCGGGGAACAGATACGCAGTATTTT.

The chain carries TRBV7-6 and TRBJ2-6; D possibly corresponds to TRBD2 (5 bases). Germline V gives CDR1 SGHVS, CDR2 FNYEAQ. This CDR3 region has 15 residues. V lost 6 bases and J 0 bases, leaving 9 bases between the germline ends. The DNA for the CDR3 is TGTGCCAGCAGTGGGGAGAGCTCTGGGGCCAACGTCCTGACTTTC. Amino acid sequence: CASSGESSGANVLTF.

The table lists this clone with a few counts. The chain combines TRBV5-4 with TRBJ2-7, with TRBD1 identical over 8 bases. CDR3 length equals 19 residues. The ends lost 3 bases at V and 1 base at J; junction bases unmatched: 18. CDR1 and CDR2 (germline): SGHNT, YYREEE (reference sequence). The CDR3 is CASSSTTRTGFGGSYEQYF. The DNA for the CDR3 is TGTGCCAGCAGCTCGACAACAAGGACAGGGTTCGGTGGGTCCTACGAGCAGTACTTC.

The V and J genes are TRBV5-1 and TRBJ1-5; TRBD1 is a possible D gene (6 bases). The CDR3 totals 15 residues. V lost 4 bases to trimming and J lost 7 bases, with 18 bases between them. Germline lookup yields CDR1 SGHRS and CDR2 YFSETQ. CDR3 amino acids: CASSPTTGSRQPQHF. DNA of the CDR3: TGCGCCAGCAGCCCGACAACAGGGTCGCGGCAGCCCCAGCATTTT.

The rearrangement uses TRBV7-9 and TRBJ2-3; D is uncertain. The CDR3 spans 11 residues. Between the trimmed V and J ends, which lost 8 bases and 6 bases, there was a span of 9 bases. CDR1 and CDR2 from the germline V gene are SEHNR and FQNEAQ (reference sequence). The CDR3 DNA is TGTGCCAGCCGTATCGCGGATACGCAGTATTTT. Amino acids: CASRIADTQYF.

The chain has TRBV25-1 and TRBJ1-4, with unresolved D. Trimming pared 3 bases from V and 3 bases from J, leaving 11 bases between. Germline-derived CDR1 and CDR2 are MGHDK and SYGVNS. The CDR3 is 15 amino acids. CDR3 DNA sequence: TGTGCCAGCAGTGATACGTTGTCGGCTAATGAAAAACTGTTTTTT. It translates to CASSDTLSANEKLFF.

The rearrangement links TRBV30 to TRBJ1-4; D call uncertain. V was clipped by 5 bases and J by 0 bases, with 10 bases between them. Germline V gives CDR1 GTSNPN, CDR2 SVGIG (reference sequence). The CDR3 runs 14 residues. The CDR3 region is CAWGLTATNEKLFF. In DNA form, the CDR3 reads TGTGCCTGGGGACTGACTGCAACTAATGAAAAACTGTTTTTT.

The chain combines TRBV4-2 with TRBJ1-2, with 7 bases lining up with TRBD1. This CDR3 has 15 residues. CDR1 and CDR2 from the germline V gene are LGHNA and YNFKEQ. V dropped 4 bases and J dropped 4; count of bases not matched to a gene: 9. The CDR3 here is CASSPTKGQAYGYTF. The CDR3 DNA is TGTGCCAGCAGCCCGACAAAAGGACAGGCCTATGGCTACACCTTC.

The CDR3 nucleotides read TGCGCCAGCAGCCAAACCGGGACACCTTCCACCGGGGAGCTGTTTTTT. As protein: CASSQTGTPSTGELFF. This chain joins TRBV5-1 and TRBJ2-2, with D perhaps matching TRBD1 (6 bases). CDR3 length: 16 residues. Germline CDR1 and CDR2: SGHRS and YFSETQ. V was clipped by 4 bases and J by 4 bases, with 17 bases between them. Full variable domain (remainder filled in from reference TRBV5-1 and TRBJ2-2): KAGVTQTPRYLIKTRGQQVTLSCSPISGHRSVSWYQQTPGQGLQFLFEYFSETQRNKGNFPGRFSGRQFSNSRSEMNVSTLELGDSALYLCASSQTGTPSTGELFFGEGSRLTVL.